A single sample gave rise to the 15 T cell receptor beta chains below, sequenced in a study of CD8+ T cells in alopecia areata. Sample treatment: oral pan-JAK inhibitor, 5-10 mg twice daily. TCR sequencing used cDNA made by reverse transcription of extracted RNA. This table comes from immunoSEQ multiplex PCR, and its TCRdb copy is limited to in-frame clones, with some not included. The top ten hold around 17% of the sample, which has 100,000 or so clones, about 60% seen once. Sample: CD8+ T cells sorted from blood, taken at approximately week 56, from a patient treated with tofacitinib. The receptors here all came from a human donor with alopecia areata.

The CDR3 DNA reads as TGTGCCAGCGAATGGAAGGGACAGCAAACAACCAACGTCCTGACTTTC. This translates into CASEWKGQQTTNVLTF. The gene calls are TRBV27 and TRBJ2-6, with TRBD1 identical over 7 bases. CDR1 MNHEY and CDR2 SMNVEV come from the germline V gene (reference sequence). J was trimmed by 8 bases and V by 8 bases; bases with no gene match: 15. The CDR3 sequence is 16 residues long.

The rearrangement joins TRBV5-1 to TRBJ2-7, with D possibly matching TRBD2 (6 bases). The CDR3 is 14 residues long. Germline CDR1 and CDR2: SGHRS and YFSETQ. The V and J ends lost 0 bases and 5 bases respectively, with 12 bases between them. For the CDR3, the DNA is TGCGCCAGCAGCTTGGCCGGGAGCAACCACGAGCAGTACTTC. As protein: CASSLAGSNHEQYF.

The chain couples TRBV29-1 to TRBJ2-5, with 8 bases identical to TRBD1. The CDR3 is 11 amino acids. CDR1 and CDR2 (germline): SQVTM, ANQGSEA. CDR3 residues: CRRQGKETQYF. The DNA for the CDR3 is TGCAGAAGACAGGGGAAAGAGACCCAGTACTTC.

The chain uses TRBV4-2 and TRBJ2-5, with a possible D match to TRBD2 (7 bases). Germline CDR1 LGHNA, CDR2 YNFKEQ. V lost 2 bases and J 1 base, leaving 14 bases between the germline ends. The length of the CDR3 is 16 residues. CDR3 coding DNA: TGTGCCAGCAGCCAACGGACCGGGGGGCCCCAAGAGACCCAGTACTTC. Amino acids: CASSQRTGGPQETQYF.

This clone occurred once. This rearrangement joins TRBV29-1 to TRBJ2-7, with unresolved D. Trimming removed 0 bases at V and 3 bases at J, with 12 bases between. CDR1 and CDR2 from the germline V gene are SQVTM and ANQGSEA. The CDR3 length is 14 residues. CDR3 DNA sequence: TGCAGCGTTGAAGATTCTTCACAGAACTACGAGCAGTACTTC. It codes for CSVEDSSQNYEQYF.

V and J are TRBV27 and TRBJ2-5, with 7 positions matching TRBD2. Per the germline V gene, CDR1 is MNHEY and CDR2 is SMNVEV (reference sequence). The CDR3 loop spans 14 amino acids. The J segment lost 2 bases and the V segment lost 8 bases, leaving 8 bases of the junction unmatched. CDR3 coding DNA: TGTGCCAGCCGCCTCGCGGGGGTGCAAGAGACCCAGTACTTC. Its translation is CASRLAGVQETQYF.

J is TRBJ2-7 and V is TRBV30; 7 positions match TRBD2. Germline CDR1 GTSNPN, CDR2 SVGIG (reference sequence). J was trimmed by 5 bases and V by 1 base; bases with no gene match: 8. This CDR3 region has 14 residues. The CDR3 sequence is CAWSGEAGEDEQYF. The CDR3 DNA reads TGTGCCTGGAGTGGGGAGGCGGGGGAGGACGAGCAGTACTTC.

The V gene is TRBV7-9, the J gene TRBJ1-2; D ambiguous. The CDR3 totals 15 residues. Trimming took 5 bases from V and 6 from J, leaving 19 bases between them. Germline CDR1 and CDR2: SEHNR and FQNEAQ (reference sequence). CDR3 bases: TGTGCCAGCAGCCCGTTACGCCCGGCCGGAAATGGCTACACCTTC. Encoded protein: CASSPLRPAGNGYTF.

The chain joins TRBV5-4 to TRBJ1-2; the match to TRBD1 covers 8 bases. Trimming cost V 10 bases and J 4 bases; bases outside gene matches: 21. CDR3 length: 17 residues. Germline assignment: CDR1 SGHNT and CDR2 YYREEE (reference sequence). The chain's CDR3 is CAGYGSLGQGNIYGYTF. For the CDR3, the DNA is TGTGCCGGCTATGGGTCCCTAGGACAGGGAAACATCTATGGCTACACCTTC.

The J gene is TRBJ2-5, the V gene TRBV19; D is unclear. Trimming removed 4 bases from V and 7 bases from J, with 10 bases in between. The CDR3 runs 12 residues. CDR1 and CDR2 from the germline V gene are LNHDA and SQIVND (reference sequence). CDR3 sequence: CASSTPVGTQYF. In DNA form, the CDR3 reads TGTGCCAGTAGTACCCCTGTGGGGACCCAGTACTTC.

This chain connects TRBV2 to TRBJ2-7, with 7 bases matching TRBD1. Germline loops: CDR1 SNHLY, CDR2 FYNNEI. The length of the CDR3 is 13 residues. V shed 8 bases, J shed 3 bases, and the junction held 7 bases outside the gene matches. CDR3 region: CASDGQAGYEQYF. Written as DNA, the CDR3 is TGTGCCAGCGACGGACAGGCCGGCTACGAGCAGTACTTC.

The chain combines TRBV6-4 with TRBJ2-2, with D perhaps given as TRBD1 or TRBD2 (5 bases each). The ends were cut back, 5 bases at V and 4 bases at J, with 11 bases in the middle. The length of the CDR3 is 14 residues. Germline values: CDR1 MRHNA, CDR2 SNTAGT. The CDR3 coding sequence is TGTGCCAGCAGTAGAGGGGCCGGCACCGGGGAGCTGTTTTTT. This sequence encodes CASSRGAGTGELFF.

The CDR3 nucleotides are TGTGCCAGCAGCTACCGGACCTCGGACACTGAAGCTTTCTTT. It encodes CASSYRTSDTEAFF. The genes are TRBV7-2 and TRBJ1-1; no definite D call. Germline V gene data show CDR1 as SGHTA and CDR2 as FQGNSA. The CDR3 length is 14 residues. V gave up 4 bases and J gave up 3 bases, with 12 bases separating them.

V and J are TRBV29-1 and TRBJ1-1; D is possibly TRBD1 (5 bases). The CDR3 is 10 amino acids. The germline gives CDR1 SQVTM, CDR2 ANQGSEA. V was shortened by 0 bases and J by 11 bases, with 7 bases between the two germline ends. The CDR3 DNA sequence: TGCAGCGTTGAAGATGGGGGTGCTTTCTTT. Encoded protein: CSVEDGGAFF.

The rearrangement joins TRBV7-9 to TRBJ1-2, with 7 bases matching TRBD1. The CDR3 extends over 13 amino acids. The germline gives CDR1 SEHNR, CDR2 FQNEAQ (reference sequence). Trimming took 3 bases from V and 4 from J; bases not matched to a gene: 2. CDR3 protein: CASSFRDSYGYTF. The CDR3 region has the DNA TGTGCCAGCAGCTTCCGGGACAGCTATGGCTACACCTTC.